This T cell receptor (beta chain) was observed in a study of Tregs in tolerant kidney transplant recipients. This clone came up once. V lost 4 bases to trimming and J lost 9 bases; unmatched junction nucleotides: 1. Germline assignment: CDR1 SGHDT and CDR2 YYEEEE. The CDR3 has 12 residues. The method was immunoSEQ multiplex PCR; TCRdb's version includes in-frame clones alone and lacks a portion of them. The table shows over 50,000 clones, with around 83% occurring only once. The sample comprised CD4+ T cells from blood. The rearrangement links TRBV5-6 to TRBJ2-4; 10 bases align to TRBD1. This receptor was identified in a human donor in good health. The CDR3 sequence is CASSRTGGIQYF. In nucleotides, the CDR3 is TGTGCCAGCAGCCGGACAGGGGGCATTCAGTACTTC.